The rows below give T cell receptor beta chains drawn from one sample of a study of T cells after yellow fever vaccination. One entry per CDR3 protein, called by TCRdb with MiXCR from the 5' RACE reads. The sample lists around 350,000 distinct CDR3 sequences; around a tenth were seen once. The sequenced sample was PBMCs, obtained on the day of the first yellow fever vaccination. The receptors come from a man between 18 and 29 years old who received the YFV17D yellow fever vaccine. CDR3s include the opening cysteine and the closing phenylalanine or tryptophan. Each record gives: clone size, D gene, J gene, V gene, CDR3 protein, CDR3 DNA. A D gene is named only where the DNA matches it firmly. Only some rows state a clone size, as once, few, many or a class for expanded clones.

- | TRBD1 | TRBJ2-7 | TRBV5-1 | CASSQGTEAYEQYF | TGCGCCAGCAGCCAAGGGACAGAGGCCTACGAGCAGTACTTC
- | - | TRBJ2-3 | TRBV12-3/TRBV12-4 | CASASNIWDTQYF | TGTGCCAGCGCCTCAAATATTTGGGATACGCAGTATTTT
- | TRBD1 | TRBJ2-1 | TRBV20-1 | CSASRQGPINEQFF | TGCAGTGCTAGTAGACAGGGCCCTATCAATGAGCAGTTCTTC
- | - | TRBJ2-2 | TRBV27 | CASSLFDLGGTGELFF | TGTGCCAGCAGTTTATTTGATTTAGGGGGCACCGGGGAGCTGTTTTTT
many | - | TRBJ2-7 | TRBV7-2 | CASSPPVGPPYEQYF | TGTGCCAGCAGCCCTCCAGTGGGTCCTCCCTACGAGCAGTACTTC
- | - | TRBJ1-2 | TRBV20-1 | CSARDLGVYGYTF | TGCAGTGCTAGAGATTTAGGGGTTTATGGCTACACCTTC
- | - | TRBJ1-1 | TRBV20-1 | CSARGLLNTEAFF | TGCAGTGCCAGGGGCTTACTGAACACTGAAGCTTTCTTT
many | - | TRBJ1-1 | TRBV27 | CASTRGVGISTEAFF | TGTGCCAGCACCCGGGGGGTGGGGATATCCACTGAAGCTTTCTTT
few | - | TRBJ2-1 | TRBV10-3 | CAISPPDYNEQFF | TGTGCCATCAGTCCACCGGATTACAATGAGCAGTTCTTC
few | - | TRBJ1-6 | TRBV7-9 | CASRALGTDQNSPLHF | TGTGCCAGCAGGGCCTTGGGCACGGACCAAAATTCACCCCTCCACTTT
many | - | TRBJ1-5 | TRBV18 | CASSPEAGSQPQHF | TGTGCCAGCTCACCAGAGGCAGGGAGTCAGCCCCAGCATTTT
- | - | TRBJ2-2 | TRBV7-2 | CASSSGLGAGELFF | TGTGCCAGCAGCTCCGGGTTGGGCGCCGGGGAGCTGTTTTTT
many | TRBD2 | TRBJ2-3 | TRBV27 | CASSNGGETDTQYF | TGTGCCAGCAGTAACGGGGGGGAGACAGATACGCAGTATTTT
few | - | TRBJ2-7 | TRBV6-1 | CAGKRGEGLGEQYF | TGTGCCGGGAAAAGGGGGGAAGGATTGGGCGAGCAGTACTTC
- | - | TRBJ1-2 | TRBV3-1 | CASSQRGSDGNYGYTF | TGTGCCAGCAGCCAACGAGGGTCGGACGGAAACTATGGCTACACCTTC
- | - | TRBJ1-3 | TRBV7-3 | CASSQQGGAGNTIYF | TGTGCCAGCAGCCAACAGGGAGGCGCTGGAAACACCATATATTTT
few | TRBD1 | TRBJ2-1 | TRBV20-1 | CSARGGRGRNEQFF | TGCAGTGCTAGAGGGGGCAGGGGGAGAAATGAGCAGTTCTTC
few | - | TRBJ1-2 | TRBV12-3/TRBV12-4 | CASHLPRYGYTF | TGTGCCAGCCACCTCCCGAGATATGGCTACACCTTC
- | - | TRBJ2-2 | TRBV13 | CASSLGLNSGELFF | TGTGCCAGCAGCCTGGGGCTCAACTCCGGGGAGCTGTTTTTT